The T cell receptor (beta chain) described here comes from a study of shared clonotypes between healthy human individuals. Notes on the study in general: Among non-shared clonotypes, generation probabilities were lower than among those shared by all four donors. Naive subsets, compared against memory subsets, generally had larger estimated richness values.

The healthy adult donors were HIV-negative and reported no recent acute infections or vaccinations. Clones were read by immunoSEQ multiplex PCR, and TCRdb kept only the in-frame ones, dropping some. The sample includes more than 850,000 clones, approximately 80% seen only once; the top ten take 0.4% to 0.55%. In the case of this clone: As yet, its antigen is unknown. Other nucleotide sequences in the sample specify the same CDR3.

The CDR3 runs 14 residues. J lost 0 bases, V lost 6 bases, and 2 bases had no gene match. CDR1 MDHEN and CDR2 SYDVKM come from the germline V gene. V is TRBV28 and J is TRBJ2-7, with 10 bases matching TRBD2. The origin of this receptor is a man aged 18 to 29 in good health. Some clones in this sample may be carry-over from other donors' samples. Sequencing input: memory CD4+ T cells from PBMCs. Described subset: CD45RA-negative fraction. CDR3 DNA sequence: TGTGCCAGCAGCCCTAGCGGGAGCTCCTACGAGCAGTACTTC. It codes for CASSPSGSSYEQYF. Variable domain in full (rest from reference TRBV28 and TRBJ2-7): DVKVTQSSRYLVKRTGEKVFLECVQDMDHENMFWYRQDPGLGLRLIYFSYDVKMKEKGDIPEGYSVSREKKERFSLILESASTNQTSMYLCASSPSGSSYEQYFGPGTRLTVT.